One sample yielded the 3 T cell receptor beta chains listed below, sequenced in a study of T cell responses to AZD1222 COVID-19 vaccine. Sequenced by immunoSEQ multiplex PCR; TCRdb stores in-frame clones only, minus some. The repertoire holds 140,000 to 150,000 clones, with approximately 89% as singletons. The source material was peripheral blood, sampled on day 0 of AZD1222 vaccination. The receptors derive from an adult in good health.

V usage is TRBV15 and J usage is TRBJ1-1; tentative D call: TRBD1 (6 bases). Deletions cut 7 bases from V and 0 bases from J, with 15 bases between. This CDR3 contains 15 residues. The V gene's germline CDR1 is LNHNV and CDR2 YYDKDF (reference sequence). CDR3 DNA: TGTGCCACCAAACCGGGGGCGCGGATGAACACTGAAGCTTTCTTT. Translation: CATKPGARMNTEAFF.

The chain recombines TRBV30 with TRBJ1-1; 12 nucleotides align to TRBD1. J was trimmed by 7 bases and V by 3 bases; bases with no gene match: 3. Germline lookup yields CDR1 GTSNPN and CDR2 SVGIG (reference sequence). The CDR3 runs to 13 residues. The CDR3 bases are TGTGCCTGGAGCCGGGACAGGGGGCGTGAAGCTTTCTTT. Protein sequence: CAWSRDRGREAFF.

This chain uses TRBV9 with TRBJ2-7; 10 positions agree with TRBD2. The ends lost 2 bases at V and 5 bases at J; junction bases unmatched: 7. This CDR3 spans 15 amino acids. Germline lookup yields CDR1 SGDLS and CDR2 YYNGEE. The CDR3 spells CASSVIGLAGDEQYF. The CDR3 DNA sequence: TGTGCCAGCAGCGTTATAGGGCTAGCGGGGGACGAGCAGTACTTC.